This T cell receptor beta chain is drawn from a study of shared clonotypes between healthy human individuals. Study context: Researchers assigned three CD4 naive, three CD4 memory, two CD8 naive and one CD8 memory plate to each donor. General observations from the study: Non-shared clonotypes had lower generation probabilities than clonotypes shared by all four sorted-subset donors.

Every donor was a Caucasian adult from Nashville, Tennessee. As for this clone: Its antigen remains unidentified.

The repertoire was sequenced with immunoSEQ multiplex PCR; TCRdb's copy has only in-frame clones and lacks some. The sample includes about 680,000 clones, approximately 74% of them seen just once. The CDR3 length is 17 residues. The ends lost 1 base at V and 4 bases at J; junction bases unmatched: 9. Looked up from germline, CDR1 is ENHRY and CDR2 is SYGVKD. The sample consisted of memory CD4+ T cells sorted from blood. The subset was: CD45RA-negative fraction. This clonotype was sampled from a woman in her 30s in good health. The chain combines TRBV10-3 with TRBJ2-1; 8 bases fit TRBD2. The CDR3 region is CAISEFTSGEIYNEQFF. CDR3 nucleotide sequence: TGTGCCATCAGTGAGTTCACTAGCGGAGAGATTTACAATGAGCAGTTCTTC.